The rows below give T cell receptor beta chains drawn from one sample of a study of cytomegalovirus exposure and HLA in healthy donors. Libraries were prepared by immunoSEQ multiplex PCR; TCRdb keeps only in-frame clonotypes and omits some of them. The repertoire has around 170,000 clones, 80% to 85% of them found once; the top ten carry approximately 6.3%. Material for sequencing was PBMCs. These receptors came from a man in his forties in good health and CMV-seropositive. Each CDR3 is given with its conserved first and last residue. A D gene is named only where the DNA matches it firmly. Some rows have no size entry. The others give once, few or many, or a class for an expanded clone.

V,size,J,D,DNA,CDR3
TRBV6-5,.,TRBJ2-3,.,TGTGCCAGCAGTCAGAGCACAGATACGCAGTATTTT,CASSQSTDTQYF
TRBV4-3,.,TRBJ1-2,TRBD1,TGCGCCAGCAGCCAAGATTCAGGACAGGGTTCGGGCGGCTACACCTTC,CASSQDSGQGSGGYTF
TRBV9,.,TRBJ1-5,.,TGTGCCAGCAGCGTAGGGGCAGGGAGGGGTCAGCCCCAGCATTTT,CASSVGAGRGQPQHF
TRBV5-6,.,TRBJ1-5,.,TGTGCCAGCAGCACCGCGAATCGGGGGTTCAATCAGCCCCAGCATTTT,CASSTANRGFNQPQHF
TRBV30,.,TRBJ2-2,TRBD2,TGTGCCTGGGCGACTAGCGGCGGGGAGCTGTTTTTT,CAWATSGGELFF
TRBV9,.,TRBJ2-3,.,TGTGCCAGCAGCGTATTTGGGGGGACGTTCACAGATACGCAGTATTTT,CASSVFGGTFTDTQYF
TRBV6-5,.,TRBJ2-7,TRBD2,TGTGCCAGCAGTTACTCGCGGGGGGGGCCCTACGAGCAGTACTTC,CASSYSRGGPYEQYF
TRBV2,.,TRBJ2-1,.,TGTGCCAGCCCCCGGGACAATGAGCAGTTCTTC,CASPRDNEQFF
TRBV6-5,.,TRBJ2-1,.,TGTGCCAGCAGTTACTCGGCGGGGCCTTACAATGAGCAGTTCTTC,CASSYSAGPYNEQFF
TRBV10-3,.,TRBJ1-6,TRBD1,TGTGCCATCAGCGGACAGGGGCATAATTCACCCCTCCACTTT,CAISGQGHNSPLHF
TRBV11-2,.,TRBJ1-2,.,TGTGCCAGCAGCTTAGCGGCGGGTACTAACTATGGCTACACCTTC,CASSLAAGTNYGYTF
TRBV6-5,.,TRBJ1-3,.,TGTGCCAGCAGACCCCCGGGAAGGGTTCGAAACACCATATATTTT,CASRPPGRVRNTIYF
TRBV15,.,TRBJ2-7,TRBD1,TGTGCCACCAGCAGAGCTACAGGGGGCTCAGTTCACTACGAGCAGTACTTC,CATSRATGGSVHYEQYF
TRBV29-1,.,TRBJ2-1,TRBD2,TGCAGCGTTGAGGGACTAGCGAGGGGGGCCTACAATGAGCAGTTCTTC,CSVEGLARGAYNEQFF
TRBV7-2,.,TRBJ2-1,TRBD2,TGTGCCAGCAGCTTGGGAAGCGGGGTCTACAATGAGCAGTTCTTC,CASSLGSGVYNEQFF
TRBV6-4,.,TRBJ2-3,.,TGTGCCAGCAGTCCTGGCACAAACACAGATACGCAGTATTTT,CASSPGTNTDTQYF
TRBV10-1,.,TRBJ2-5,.,TGCGCCAGCAGCAATTTTACAGGGAAACAGGAGACCCAGTACTTC,CASSNFTGKQETQYF
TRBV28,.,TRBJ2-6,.,TGTGCCAGCAGGAAGGCGGGGTTCTCTGGGGCCAACGTCCTGACTTTC,CASRKAGFSGANVLTF
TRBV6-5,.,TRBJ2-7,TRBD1,TGTGCCAGTCGGGCTGAGACAGGGGTCTCCGAGCAGTACTTC,CASRAETGVSEQYF
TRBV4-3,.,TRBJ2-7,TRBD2,TGCGCCAGCAGCCAAGATTCACTAGCGGGGCATTCCTACGAGCAGTACTTC,CASSQDSLAGHSYEQYF
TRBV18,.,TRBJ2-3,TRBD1,TGTGCCAGCTCTCGGGACAGGCGAACAGATACGCAGTATTTT,CASSRDRRTDTQYF
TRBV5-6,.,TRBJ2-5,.,TGTGCCAGCAGCCAATCAGGGGGGCGAGAGACCCAGTACTTC,CASSQSGGRETQYF
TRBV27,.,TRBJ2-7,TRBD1,TGTGCCAGTAGACCGGGACAGGGGAGGTACGAGCAGTACTTC,CASRPGQGRYEQYF
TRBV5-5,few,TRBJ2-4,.,TGTGCCAGCAGCTTTCAAACCAGGGGAGACAAAAACATTCAGTACTTC,CASSFQTRGDKNIQYF
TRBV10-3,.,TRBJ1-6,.,TGTGCCATCAGTCAGCAGCGCTCCTATAATTCACCCCTCCACTTT,CAISQQRSYNSPLHF
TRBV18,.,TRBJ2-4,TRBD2,TGTGCCAGCTCGTTCAGCGGGGGGGCCGTAGCCAAAAACATTCAGTACTTC,CASSFSGGAVAKNIQYF